This T cell receptor beta chain was sequenced during a study of neurological immune-mediated disorders. Study results and limitations: No CDR3 amino acid sequences recurred among expanded clones across subjects, suggesting private repertoires in all groups.

The authors produced cDNA by 5'RACE using 10-nucleotide random UMIs. TCRdb fed the 5' RACE reads into MiXCR, producing one record per CDR3 protein. The sample has some 38,000 distinct CDR3 sequences; 3.5% to 4% are singletons. There are a few counts of this clonotype. Its antigen remains unknown. V lost 5 bases to trimming and J lost 4 bases; unmatched junction nucleotides: 7. The CDR3 has 14 amino acids. The unsorted libraries originated from 2 million PBMCs kept at -80 C. The clonotype was recovered from a man aged 25-45 years with multiple sclerosis. This sequence joins TRBV12-3 or TRBV12-4 and TRBJ1-2; 7 bases are a match to TRBD1. Input material: PBMCs. The CDR3 coding sequence is TGTGCCAGCAGTAGAACAGGGGAACCCTATGGCTACACCTTC. Translating gives CASSRTGEPYGYTF.